The 9 T cell receptor beta chains reported below all come from one sample, sequenced in a study of T cells in Graves' hyperthyroidism and ophthalmopathy. Using RNA transcripts as the source, TCR beta CDR3 regions were amplified. HTBI primers drove first-round RT-PCR of the TCR CDR3. TCRdb redid the calling of the multiplex PCR reads with MiXCR, one entry per CDR3 protein. The table records 300,000 to 450,000 distinct CDR3 sequences, 15% to 18% of them present only once. The sequenced sample consisted of blood. Every receptor here comes from a woman aged 18 to 35 with Graves' hyperthyroidism that later progressed to Graves' ophthalmopathy.

V usage is TRBV2 and J usage is TRBJ2-5, with TRBD2 matching over 12 bases. Trimming removed 10 bases from V and 5 bases from J; junction bases left unmatched: 5. CDR1 is SNHLY, CDR2 FYNNEI, per germline. The CDR3 has 13 amino acids. Here the CDR3 reads CATLAGGPETQYF. CDR3 sequence (DNA): TGTGCCACCCTAGCGGGAGGGCCGGAGACCCAGTACTTC.

Ten or more counts support this clonotype. This chain links TRBV19 with TRBJ2-1, with 13 bases fitting TRBD2. CDR3 length equals 16 residues. CDR1 LNHDA and CDR2 SQIVND come from the germline V gene (reference sequence). V lost 1 base to trimming and J lost 3 bases; unmatched junction nucleotides: 0. In DNA form, the CDR3 reads TGTGCCAGTAGTATAGGGACTAGCGGGAGCTACAATGAGCAGTTCTTC. This translates into CASSIGTSGSYNEQFF.

This clonotype was counted a few times. J is TRBJ1-1 and V is TRBV7-9, with 7 bases that match TRBD1. Trimming at V came to 5 bases and at J to 4 bases, leaving 10 bases not matched to a gene. The CDR3 loop spans 15 amino acids. CDR1 and CDR2 from the germline V gene are SEHNR and FQNEAQ (reference sequence). This CDR3 reads CASSKTQGLSTEAFF. CDR3 coding DNA: TGTGCCAGCAGCAAAACACAGGGGCTGAGCACTGAAGCTTTCTTT. Full variable domain (outside the CDR3, taken from reference TRBV7-9 and TRBJ1-1): DTGVSQNPRHKITKRGQNVTFRCDPISEHNRLYWYRQTLGQGPEFLTYFQNEAQLEKSRLLSDRFSAERPKGSFSTLEIQRTEQGDSAMYLCASSKTQGLSTEAFFGQGTRLTVV.

The chain recombines TRBV6-4 with TRBJ2-3; either TRBD1 or TRBD2 may fit D (5 bases each). Per the germline V gene, CDR1 is MRHNA and CDR2 is SNTAGT. The CDR3 spans 15 residues. V was shortened by 0 bases and J by 1 base, with 8 bases between the two germline ends. CDR3 region: CASSDSGARTDTQYF. In nucleotides, the CDR3 is TGTGCCAGCAGTGACTCCGGGGCTCGCACAGATACGCAGTATTTT.

This clonotype was counted many times. This chain links TRBV11-2 with TRBJ2-3, with no clear D. Germline V CDR1 and CDR2: SGHAT, FQNNGV. This CDR3 spans 12 amino acids. V was shortened by 5 bases and J by 6 bases, with 9 bases between the two germline ends. CDR3 coding DNA: TGTGCCAGCAGCCATACAAGGGATACGCAGTATTTT. This codes for CASSHTRDTQYF.

A few counts support this clonotype. The chain uses TRBV15 and TRBJ1-4; D ambiguous. CDR1 is LNHNV, CDR2 YYDKDF, per germline (reference sequence). The V and J ends lost 10 bases and 4 bases respectively, with 10 bases between them. This CDR3 has 12 residues. The CDR3, as DNA: TGTGCCATCGGAAGATTTAATGAAAAACTGTTTTTT. This encodes CAIGRFNEKLFF.

This sequence joins TRBV18 and TRBJ2-6, with 12 bases fitting TRBD1. The CDR3 is made up of 18 amino acids. The junction had 4 bases not matched to a gene; V was cut back by 0 bases and J by 4 bases. The germline gives CDR1 KGHSH, CDR2 LQKENI. CDR3 DNA: TGTGCCAGCTCACCACCGGGACAGGGGGCTTACGGGGCCAACGTCCTGACTTTC. This gives the protein CASSPPGQGAYGANVLTF.

This clonotype was picked up many times. V usage is TRBV3-1 and J usage is TRBJ2-5; 9 bases line up with TRBD2. The CDR3 consists of 17 residues. Trimming took 1 base from V and 6 from J; bases not matched to a gene: 12. Germline loops: CDR1 LGHDT, CDR2 YNNKEL (reference sequence). CDR3 amino acids: CASSQVVGSGSRKTQYF. The DNA of the CDR3 is TGTGCCAGCAGCCAAGTCGTCGGTAGCGGGAGCAGAAAGACCCAGTACTTC.

The chain joins TRBV29-1 to TRBJ2-2, with 8 nucleotides matching TRBD1. The V gene end was trimmed by 0 bases and the J gene end by 5 bases; junction bases not matched to a gene: 5. The CDR3 has 15 amino acids. Germline V gene data show CDR1 as SQVTM and CDR2 as ANQGSEA. Here the CDR3 reads CSVEDGQGRTGELFF. The CDR3 coding sequence is TGCAGCGTTGAAGATGGACAGGGAAGGACCGGGGAGCTGTTTTTT.